One sample yielded the 26 T cell receptor beta chains listed below, sequenced in a study of T cell repertoires in cytomegalovirus infection. TCRdb recomputed calls from the reads with MiXCR, one row per CDR3 protein. The data contain more than 650,000 distinct CDR3 sequences, approximately 40% of them singletons. The source material was PBMCs. The receptors were gathered from a human donor in good health (CMV status not recorded). Some clones in this sample may be carry-over from other donors' samples.

The CDR3 is CASSLAHYNSPLHF. CDR3 coding DNA: TGTGCCAGCAGTTTAGCCCATTATAATTCACCCCTCCACTTT. The chain has TRBV12-3 or TRBV12-4 and TRBJ1-6; no clear D. The ends were cut back, 0 bases at V and 4 bases at J, with 4 bases in the middle. This CDR3 is 14 amino acids long.

This rearrangement joins TRBV7-3 to TRBJ2-1; 8 nucleotides align to TRBD1. The CDR3 is 16 residues long. Unmatched junction bases numbered 6, after V lost 5 bases and J lost 0 bases. CDR1 and CDR2 (germline): SGHTA, FQGTGA. Here the CDR3 DNA reads TGTGCCAGCAGCGCGTGGACAGGGAGCTCCTACAATGAGCAGTTCTTC. Amino acids: CASSAWTGSSYNEQFF.

This clonotype appeared a few times. This chain joins TRBV5-4 and TRBJ1-4, with 10 bases identical to TRBD1. The germline V gene has CDR1 SGHNT and CDR2 YYREEE (reference sequence). J gave up 5 bases and V 4 bases, and 11 bases lay outside the gene matches. The CDR3 is made up of 17 amino acids. The CDR3 nucleotides read TGTGCCAGCAGCCTCCGGGACAGGGGTCCCCTAAATGAAAAACTGTTTTTT. This gives the protein CASSLRDRGPLNEKLFF.

The chain recombines TRBV28 with TRBJ2-3; 7 nucleotides align to TRBD1. The CDR3 length is 15 residues. After removal of 6 bases from V and 0 bases from J, the junction contained 6 bases not matched to a gene. The germline V gene has CDR1 MDHEN and CDR2 SYDVKM. Here the CDR3 reads CASSRLQGSTDTQYF. CDR3 bases: TGTGCCAGCAGCCGTCTACAGGGGAGCACAGATACGCAGTATTTT.

The rearrangement links TRBV10-3 to TRBJ2-3; 9 bases fit TRBD1. CDR1 is ENHRY, CDR2 SYGVKD, per germline. V gave up 7 bases and J gave up 3 bases; unmatched junction bases: 5. CDR3 length equals 14 residues. The chain's CDR3 is CAIKGTGSTDTQYF. CDR3 sequence (DNA): TGTGCCATCAAGGGGACAGGGTCAACAGATACGCAGTATTTT.

This clonotype turned up a few times. The V and J genes are TRBV28 and TRBJ1-2; D gene ambiguous. CDR1 is MDHEN, CDR2 SYDVKM, per germline. CDR3 length: 17 amino acids. V lost 6 bases to trimming and J lost 5 bases, with 25 bases between them. The CDR3 bases are TGTGCCAGCAGACCACCCTTGGGTGGGCAGGCAGCATATGGCTACACCTTC. This translates into CASRPPLGGQAAYGYTF.

Concerning this clonotype itself: At one of its ends the junction is not consistent with the germline gene, which may arise from a read error. The V and J genes are TRBV20-1 and TRBJ2-1; D possibly corresponds to TRBD2 (6 bases). The CDR3 is made up of 15 amino acids. Germline V gene sequence: CDR1 DFQATT, CDR2 SNEGSKA (reference sequence). The CDR3 reads CSAPLRLVSHNEQFF. CDR3 nucleotide sequence: TGCAGTGCCCCTTTACGACTAGTCTCCCACAATGAGCAGTTCTTC.

In its sample, this clonotype was seen many times. The CDR3 reads CASSLGQLSSSYEQYF. In nucleotides, the CDR3 is TGTGCCAGCAGCCTGGGACAGCTTAGTAGCTCCTACGAGCAGTACTTC. The chain combines TRBV7-6 with TRBJ2-7; 7 nucleotides line up with TRBD1. CDR1 and CDR2 (germline): SGHVS, FNYEAQ. The V and J ends lost 5 bases and 0 bases, in that order; junction bases with no gene match: 10. The CDR3 extends over 16 amino acids.

This clonotype turned up a few times. The rearrangement links TRBV28 to TRBJ1-6, with unresolved D. V was cut by 3 bases and J by 12 bases, with 9 bases left in between. CDR3 size: 12 residues. The germline CDR1 and CDR2 sequences are MDHEN and SYDVKM. Here the CDR3 reads CASSFQVRPLHF. CDR3 DNA sequence: TGTGCCAGCAGTTTCCAAGTGAGACCCCTCCACTTT.

This clonotype has more than one count but fewer than ten. The V call is TRBV7-8, the J call TRBJ1-5; tentatively, D is TRBD1 (5 bases). The CDR3 spans 14 residues. The V end was cut by 2 bases, the J end by 7 bases, with 12 bases between. Germline CDR1 reads SGHVS; CDR2 reads FQNEAQ. The CDR3 DNA sequence: TGTGCCAGCAGCTTACTGGGGAGGGACCAGCCCCAGCATTTT. It encodes CASSLLGRDQPQHF.

The V and J genes are TRBV25-1 and TRBJ2-5, with TRBD1 matching over 7 bases. Germline lookup yields CDR1 MGHDK and CDR2 SYGVNS. The CDR3 consists of 14 residues. J gave up 2 bases and V 4 bases, and 4 bases lay outside the gene matches. CDR3 sequence (DNA): TGTGCCAGCAGTGCCAGGACAGGTCAAGAGACCCAGTACTTC. Protein product: CASSARTGQETQYF.

In this sample, this clonotype turned up a few times. This chain uses TRBV20-1 with TRBJ1-3; weak D call: TRBD1 (6 bases). V gave up 1 base and J gave up 1 base, with 14 bases separating them. Germline V lookup: CDR1 DFQATT, CDR2 SNEGSKA (reference sequence). This CDR3 spans 16 amino acids. The CDR3 protein is CSARVSGGASGNTIYF. CDR3 nucleotides: TGCAGTGCTAGAGTGTCCGGGGGGGCTTCTGGAAACACCATATATTTT.

Here the CDR3 reads CSAWDRVETQYF. In nucleotides, the CDR3 is TGCAGTGCTTGGGACAGGGTCGAGACCCAGTACTTC. The chain is built from TRBV20-1 and TRBJ2-5, with 9 positions matching TRBD1. V lost 5 bases to trimming and J lost 5 bases; unmatched junction nucleotides: 3. This CDR3 contains 12 residues. CDR1 is DFQATT, CDR2 SNEGSKA, per germline (reference sequence).

The rearrangement links TRBV7-2 to TRBJ1-1; 10 positions agree with TRBD1. Trimming removed 6 bases from V and 7 bases from J; junction bases left unmatched: 11. This CDR3 has 15 residues. Germline V gene data show CDR1 as SGHTA and CDR2 as FQGNSA. CDR3 bases: TGTGCCAGCAGTAACCACCGACAGGGGGCTTATGAAGCTTTCTTT. This encodes CASSNHRQGAYEAFF.

The chain employs TRBV7-6 and TRBJ1-5; the match to TRBD1 covers 8 bases. CDR1 and CDR2 from the germline V gene are SGHVS and FNYEAQ. The CDR3 is 13 amino acids. V was clipped by 5 bases and J by 11 bases; unmatched bases: 8. The CDR3 protein is CASSLGQGWTQHF. Here the CDR3 DNA reads TGTGCCAGCAGCCTCGGACAGGGATGGACCCAGCATTTT.

This clonotype came up many times. The J gene is TRBJ2-2, the V gene TRBV7-8; D unresolved. Germline CDR1 reads SGHVS; CDR2 reads FQNEAQ. The CDR3 contains 14 residues. Trimming shortened V by 3 bases and J by 4 bases, and 9 bases separated the two germline ends. This chain's CDR3 is CASSFFPTTGELFF. The CDR3 DNA is TGTGCCAGCAGCTTTTTCCCGACCACCGGGGAGCTGTTTTTT.

This clonotype appeared many times. This sequence joins TRBV27 and TRBJ1-1; tentatively, D is TRBD1 (6 bases). The V and J ends lost 6 bases and 5 bases respectively, with 7 bases between them. The CDR3 spans 11 residues. Germline V gene sequence: CDR1 MNHEY, CDR2 SMNVEV (reference sequence). The CDR3 is CASRRGTEAFF. DNA of the CDR3: TGTGCCAGCAGAAGGGGGACTGAAGCTTTCTTT.

The rearrangement joins TRBV20-1 to TRBJ2-5; D uncertain. The CDR3 runs 13 residues. V lost 3 bases and J lost 5, with 13 bases in between. Germline CDR1 is DFQATT and CDR2 is SNEGSKA (reference sequence). CDR3 DNA: TGCAGTGCTAGGACGATGTCTTGGGAGACCCAGTACTTC. Residues: CSARTMSWETQYF.

This clonotype was observed at least ten times. This chain links TRBV7-2 with TRBJ1-3; D unresolved. V lost 2 bases, J lost 3 bases, and 5 bases lay in between. The germline gives CDR1 SGHTA, CDR2 FQGNSA. The CDR3 is 13 residues long. The CDR3 region is CASSLSYGNTIYF. The CDR3 coding sequence is TGTGCCAGCAGCTTATCTTATGGAAACACCATATATTTT.

This clonotype appeared a few times. The chain joins TRBV6-2 or TRBV6-3 to TRBJ1-2; unclear D gene. In germline, CDR1 is MNHEY, CDR2 SVGEGT. V shed 5 bases and J shed 8 bases, with 21 bases lying between them. The CDR3 is made up of 15 amino acids. The CDR3 DNA is TGTGCCAGCAGTCAAACAACCCGACGGGATTCGGGCTACACCTTC. Amino acid sequence: CASSQTTRRDSGYTF.

This clonotype was detected ten times or more. The chain is built from TRBV7-6 and TRBJ2-7; 15 bases map to TRBD2. The CDR3 sequence is 15 residues long. Germline CDR1 and CDR2: SGHVS and FNYEAQ. The V gene end was trimmed by 5 bases and the J gene end by 5 bases; junction bases not matched to a gene: 4. The DNA for the CDR3 is TGTGCCAGCAGCCCCGGGACTAGCGGGAGGCACGAGCAGTACTTC. Translating gives CASSPGTSGRHEQYF.

In this sample, this clonotype turned up a few times. This chain links TRBV7-9 with TRBJ2-4; D possibly corresponds to TRBD1 (5 bases). This CDR3 comprises 14 residues. V was trimmed by 7 bases and J by 0 bases, leaving 10 bases between them. Germline V lookup: CDR1 SEHNR, CDR2 FQNEAQ (reference sequence). The CDR3 spells CASTGDRAKNIQYF. Here the CDR3 DNA reads TGTGCCAGCACCGGCGACAGAGCCAAAAACATTCAGTACTTC.

J is TRBJ1-1 and V is TRBV6-5; TRBD1 matches 12 bases. Per the germline V gene, CDR1 is MNHEY and CDR2 is SVGAGI. The CDR3 runs 14 residues. Trimming removed 2 bases from V and 10 bases from J; junction bases left unmatched: 5. Written as DNA, the CDR3 is TGTGCCAGCAGTTACCGGGACAGGGGGCGTGTAGCTTTCTTT. This sequence encodes CASSYRDRGRVAFF.

This clonotype was found a few times. This chain uses TRBV7-9 with TRBJ2-1; weak D call: TRBD2 (6 bases). The germline V and J ends were trimmed by 4 bases and 11 bases, with 12 bases remaining between them. The CDR3 is 12 residues long. Germline loops: CDR1 SEHNR, CDR2 FQNEAQ (reference sequence). The CDR3 sequence is CASSYNREKQFF. The CDR3 nucleotides are TGTGCCAGCAGCTACAACCGGGAGAAGCAGTTCTTC.

This chain connects TRBV27 to TRBJ2-3; 8 nucleotides match TRBD1. V lost 3 bases and J lost 4; bases outside the gene matches: 6. In germline, CDR1 is MNHEY, CDR2 SMNVEV (reference sequence). The length of the CDR3 is 15 residues. The CDR3 nucleotides read TGTGCCAGCAGTTTCGGACAGGGCGTCCCAGATACGCAGTATTTT. Encoded protein: CASSFGQGVPDTQYF.

The V and J genes are TRBV19 and TRBJ2-1; the match to TRBD1 covers 7 bases. This CDR3 has 15 residues. V shed 5 bases and J 4 bases; nucleotides not matched to a gene: 8. Germline assignment: CDR1 LNHDA and CDR2 SQIVND (reference sequence). CDR3 region: CASSQDRPLYNEQFF. The CDR3 coding sequence is TGTGCCAGTAGTCAGGACAGGCCGCTTTACAATGAGCAGTTCTTC.